This TCR beta chain was sequenced in a study of T cells after yellow fever vaccination (dated by TCRdb to between 2018 and 2021). About the full investigation: Libraries from fractions with low cell numbers were prepared with the SMART-Seq v4 Ultra Low Input RNA kit. To follow T-cell clones before and after both primary and booster YFV17D yellow fever vaccination, bulk TCR alpha and beta repertoires underwent longitudinal sequencing. Two healthy male donors, one aged 18 to 29 and one aged 30 to 40 years, were included in the cohort. Bulk PBMC replicates and cell subsets were isolated from blood drawn at multiple timepoints before and after both primary and secondary immunization. On the study overall, not on this receptor specifically: FACS-sorted repertoires could contain abundant contaminating clonotypes from the bulk population, so computational filtering was required. Because the study included only two donors, the extent to which the findings can be generalized is limited. A small share of clonotypes was detected in both CD4 and CD8 compartments, with the overlap likely arising from convergent recombination. The secondary T-cell response was weaker than the primary response but faster, peaking on day 5 instead of day 15. After the booster, most of the clones that had expanded following primary vaccination were detected again (roughly 97% of CD4 and more than 85% of CD8), which suggests that memory was broadly maintained.

The meaning of the sample's treatment or condition label: live attenuated yellow fever vaccine strain. PBMCs were isolated from peripheral blood using a standard Ficoll-Paque protocol. Dynabeads CD4 and CD8 positive selection kits were used to isolate the CD4 and CD8 T-cell fractions. RNA was extracted with TriZol from bulk PBMCs, CD4 and CD8 fractions, and dextramer-positive and dextramer-negative fractions. Inclusive of the bounding cysteine and phenylalanine, the CDR3 is 16 residues long. Only the CDR3 DNA is retained, 48 bases long and in frame from the first base. V lost 5 bases and J lost 0 bases; the stretch between them is 11 bases long. As encoded in the germline V gene (reference sequence), CDR1 is PRHDT while CDR2 is FYEKMQ. Turning to this clonotype: The target of this receptor is not known. No base-level quality is on record; no much larger clone is a single base apart.

Sequencing instrument: Illumina NovaSeq 6000. TCR cDNA was synthesized by 5'RACE template switching, which introduced a universal primer site and unique molecular identifiers. Priming for cDNA synthesis came from both the TCR alpha and TCR beta constant segments. Two PCR steps were used to amplify libraries, with sample barcodes and sequencing adapters being added in the second step. Sequencing of libraries was done on Illumina HiSeq 2500 (2x100 bp) or NovaSeq (2x150 bp). The authors' analysis ran thus. Reads were demultiplexed and collapsed into UMI consensus sequences with MIGEC, and V(D)J alignment was performed with MiXCR. Using edgeR on replicate PBMC samples, clonotypes were called vaccine-responding if FDR was below 0.01 and the log2 fold change was above 5 up to day 15. Each bulk clonotype received a CD4 or CD8 identity based on whether the sequenced CD4 or CD8 repertoire contained that clonotype at higher abundance. TCRdb trimmed public reads at Q25 via fastp, called clones via MiXCR and kept in-frame beta chains. Rows are combined by CDR3 protein, so each entry shows the most common genes and DNA. TCRdb assigned the V and J calls; the authors' analysis was not used. The sample table holds about 120,000 distinct CDR3 sequences, of which around 15% were seen once. The ten largest make up 43% of the sample.

The source is a man aged 18 to 29 who received the YFV17D yellow fever vaccine. The chain links TRBV13 with TRBJ1-6; the D gene lacks a confident call. The sequenced sample was CD8+ T cells sorted from PBMCs, obtained 5 days after the yellow fever booster vaccination. The DNA reads as follows: TGTGCCAGCAGCGTCGGGGAACTCTCCTATAATTCACCCCTCCACTTT. Translated, this gives CASSVGELSYNSPLHF.